The 27 T cell receptor beta chains given below trace back to one sample, sequenced in a study of early T cells in non-severe SARS-CoV-2 infection. TCRdb re-called the 5' RACE reads through MiXCR, storing one row per CDR3 protein. The table records some 61,000 distinct CDR3 sequences, 10% of them present only once. Sequencing used whole blood. The receptors come from an adult who was a healthcare worker with PCR-confirmed SARS-CoV-2 infection or an uninfected control (not recorded which).

This clonotype was recorded a few times. The CDR3 is CATGGGYADTQYF. The CDR3 DNA reads as TGTGCCACCGGGGGCGGGTACGCAGATACGCAGTATTTT. The chain combines TRBV24-1 with TRBJ2-3; tentative D call: TRBD1 (6 bases). CDR3 size: 13 residues. Germline V gene sequence: CDR1 KGHDR, CDR2 SFDVKD. V lost 9 bases and J lost 4, with 13 bases in between.

This clonotype was seen ten or more times. The chain uses TRBV5-1 and TRBJ2-1, with TRBD1 matching over 8 bases. The V and J ends lost 4 bases and 5 bases, in that order; junction bases with no gene match: 14. The CDR3 runs to 17 residues. CDR1 is SGHRS and CDR2 is YFSETQ in the germline V gene. The CDR3 DNA reads TGCGCCAGCAGCGAGCCTTACAGGGGGAAGGAAAACAATGAGCAGTTCTTC. Protein: CASSEPYRGKENNEQFF.

The chain uses TRBV4-1 and TRBJ2-5; D is unclear. Germline V gene lookup returns CDR1 MGHRA and CDR2 YSYEKL. V shed 1 base and J shed 2 bases, with 11 bases lying between them. The CDR3 runs 15 residues. The CDR3: CASSQVMLTQETQYF. CDR3 bases: TGCGCCAGCAGCCAAGTAATGCTGACTCAAGAGACCCAGTACTTC.

This chain connects TRBV7-3 to TRBJ1-2; D call uncertain. Germline CDR1 reads SGHTA; CDR2 reads FQGTGA. This CDR3 spans 15 amino acids. Trimming cost V 1 base and J 4 bases, with 13 bases left between them. The CDR3 loop reads CASSLNGRFTYGYTF. The DNA for the CDR3 is TGTGCCAGCAGCTTAAATGGCAGGTTTACCTATGGCTACACCTTC. Looking up the rest from reference TRBV7-3 and TRBJ1-2 gives the full variable domain: GAGVSQTPSNKVTEKGKYVELRCDPISGHTALYWYRQSLGQGPEFLIYFQGTGAADDSGLPNDRFFAVRPEGSVSTLKIQRTERGDSAVYLCASSLNGRFTYGYTFGSGTRLTVV.

This clonotype was seen a few times. This chain uses TRBV19 with TRBJ2-1; the match to TRBD2 covers 10 bases. Looked up from germline, CDR1 is LNHDA and CDR2 is SQIVND (reference sequence). J was trimmed by 7 bases and V by 5 bases; bases with no gene match: 8. There are 15 residues in the CDR3. DNA for the CDR3: TGTGCCAGTAGTTCTAGCGGGAGTATGAGTAATGAGCAGTTCTTC. This codes for CASSSSGSMSNEQFF.

This clonotype was found a few times. V gene TRBV11-2 combines with J gene TRBJ2-5; D possibly corresponds to TRBD2 (8 bases). Germline CDR1 SGHAT, CDR2 FQNNGV. The CDR3 covers 15 residues. Trimming shortened V by 7 bases and J by 5 bases, and 20 bases separated the two germline ends. The CDR3 DNA reads TGTGCCAGCAACGTAAGACGGGGGGGACAGGAGACCCAGTACTTC. Its protein is CASNVRRGGQETQYF.

V and J are TRBV10-3 and TRBJ1-5; perhaps TRBD1 as D (5 bases). The germline gives CDR1 ENHRY, CDR2 SYGVKD. CDR3 length: 14 residues. Trimming pared 5 bases from V and 3 bases from J, leaving 11 bases between. CDR3 nucleotide sequence: TGTGCCATCAGTAAAGACAGCAACAATCAGCCCCAGCATTTT. This codes for CAISKDSNNQPQHF.

This chain joins TRBV7-2 and TRBJ2-1; D possibly corresponds to TRBD1 (5 bases). The CDR3 is 15 amino acids. The germline gives CDR1 SGHTA, CDR2 FQGNSA. V lost 5 bases and J lost 8, with 19 bases in between. In DNA form, the CDR3 reads TGTGCCAGCAGCCAGGCGCCAGTTCTCAGGGATGAGCAGTTCTTC. Residues: CASSQAPVLRDEQFF.

This clonotype was recorded a few times. V is TRBV20-1 and J is TRBJ2-1; 16 nucleotides match TRBD2. The CDR3 covers 17 residues. Per germline, CDR1 DFQATT and CDR2 SNEGSKA (reference sequence). Unmatched junction bases numbered 10, after V lost 3 bases and J lost 8 bases. CDR3 in amino acids: CSASSPGLAGGPDEQFF. CDR3 DNA sequence: TGCAGTGCTAGTTCCCCGGGACTAGCGGGGGGGCCGGATGAGCAGTTCTTC.

This clonotype was counted between two and nine times. The genes are TRBV4-1 and TRBJ2-2; unclear D gene. Trimming stripped 3 bases from V and 5 bases from J, with 1 base between. Germline V gene data show CDR1 as MGHRA and CDR2 as YSYEKL. CDR3 length: 11 residues. The CDR3 protein is CASSQTGELFF. CDR3 DNA: TGCGCCAGCAGCCAGACCGGGGAGCTGTTTTTT.

This clonotype was counted ten times or more. The gene calls are TRBV29-1 and TRBJ1-3; D remains ambiguous. The V and J ends lost 5 bases and 0 bases respectively, with 8 bases between them. This CDR3 spans 13 amino acids. Germline V gene lookup returns CDR1 SQVTM and CDR2 ANQGSEA. CDR3 in amino acids: CSVRNLSGNTIYF. The CDR3 DNA is TGCAGCGTTCGGAACCTCTCTGGAAACACCATATATTTT. The complete variable domain, with remaining parts taken from reference TRBV29-1 and TRBJ1-3, reads SAVISQKPSRDICQRGTSLTIQCQVDSQVTMMFWYRQQPGQSLTLIATANQGSEATYESGFVIDKFPISRPNLTFSTLTVSNMSPEDSSIYLCSVRNLSGNTIYFGEGSWLTVV.

This clonotype was observed a few times. The V gene is TRBV5-1, the J gene TRBJ1-1; D is uncertain. The germline CDR1 and CDR2 sequences are SGHRS and YFSETQ. The ends were cut back, 0 bases at V and 1 base at J, with 10 bases in the middle. This CDR3 is built from 15 residues. CDR3 protein: CASSLDGRSNTEAFF. The CDR3 nucleotides read TGCGCCAGCAGCTTGGATGGCAGGTCGAACACTGAAGCTTTCTTT.

This clonotype was seen more than once but under ten times. The chain couples TRBV30 to TRBJ2-5; no reliable D call. The ends were cut back, 0 bases at V and 2 bases at J, with 7 bases in the middle. CDR3 length equals 13 residues. Per the germline V gene, CDR1 is GTSNPN and CDR2 is SVGIG (reference sequence). For the CDR3, the DNA is TGTGCCTGGAGTGTTGGGGTACAAGAGACCCAGTACTTC. It is translated as CAWSVGVQETQYF. Supplemented by reference TRBV30 and TRBJ2-5, the full variable domain reads SQTIHQWPATLVQPVGSPLSLECTVEGTSNPNLYWYRQAAGRGLQLLFYSVGIGQISSEVPQNLSASRPQDRQFILSSKKLLLSDSGFYLCAWSVGVQETQYFGPGTRLLVL.

This clonotype was seen at least ten times. The chain links TRBV7-6 to TRBJ2-3; D is possibly TRBD1 or TRBD2 (5 bases each). In germline, CDR1 is SGHVS, CDR2 FNYEAQ. The CDR3 contains 16 residues. V was pared by 4 bases and J by 2 bases, with 16 bases between. CDR3 nucleotide sequence: TGTGCCAGCAGCTCTCGGGACCTCCCGACCACAGATACGCAGTATTTT. Protein: CASSSRDLPTTDTQYF.

This chain joins TRBV28 and TRBJ2-7; no reliable D call. Looked up from germline, CDR1 is MDHEN and CDR2 is SYDVKM. Between the trimmed V and J ends, which lost 4 bases and 2 bases, there was a span of 12 bases. The CDR3 sequence is 14 residues long. CDR3 region: CASSSAPRTYEQYF. As DNA, the CDR3 is TGTGCCAGCAGTTCAGCACCACGAACCTACGAGCAGTACTTC.

This clonotype came up a few times. The chain couples TRBV7-9 to TRBJ1-2, with D hard to call. The germline V gene encodes CDR1 SEHNR and CDR2 FQNEAQ (reference sequence). V gave up 10 bases and J gave up 3 bases, with 9 bases separating them. The length of the CDR3 is 11 residues. CDR3 nucleotides: TGTGCCATCTACGCGGACTATGGCTACACCTTC. It is translated as CAIYADYGYTF.

This clonotype was seen many times. The chain joins TRBV10-1 to TRBJ2-3; 9 positions agree with TRBD1. CDR1 and CDR2 from the germline V gene are WNHNN and SYGVQD (reference sequence). With 4 bases clipped from V and 3 bases from J, the junction kept 5 bases outside the gene matches. CDR3 length: 15 amino acids. CDR3 loop: CASSVTTGGTDTQYF. CDR3 sequence (DNA): TGCGCCAGCAGTGTGACGACAGGGGGAACAGATACGCAGTATTTT.

This clonotype was seen repeatedly, ten times or more. This rearrangement joins TRBV7-8 to TRBJ1-2; D perhaps matches TRBD1 (6 bases). This CDR3 contains 13 residues. With 6 bases removed from V and 4 bases from J, the gap between germline ends came to 12 bases. The germline V gene has CDR1 SGHVS and CDR2 FQNEAQ. The CDR3 spells CASSEGGGYGYTF. The CDR3 bases are TGTGCCAGCAGTGAGGGAGGGGGCTATGGCTACACCTTC.

The sample holds many counts of this clonotype. The chain has TRBV10-2 and TRBJ2-1, with no clear D. This CDR3 spans 13 amino acids. Trimming stripped 0 bases from V and 6 bases from J, with 6 bases between. Germline V gives CDR1 WSHSY, CDR2 SAAADI. The CDR3 protein is CASSESRPNEQFF. The DNA of the CDR3 is TGCGCCAGCAGTGAGTCGAGGCCCAATGAGCAGTTCTTC.

The chain carries TRBV10-3 and TRBJ2-2; D is ambiguous. The CDR3 runs to 15 residues. V was pared by 4 bases and J by 0 bases, with 9 bases between. Germline values: CDR1 ENHRY, CDR2 SYGVKD. The CDR3 region has the DNA TGTGCCATCAGTGTCGGCCAGGCGAACACCGGGGAGCTGTTTTTT. It codes for CAISVGQANTGELFF.

This clonotype was observed at least ten times. The chain employs TRBV15 and TRBJ2-5; D not certain. V lost 1 base and J 4 bases, leaving 7 bases between the germline ends. This CDR3 comprises 13 residues. Germline CDR1 is LNHNV and CDR2 is YYDKDF (reference sequence). Here the CDR3 reads CATSRGTGETQYF. CDR3 DNA sequence: TGTGCCACCAGCAGAGGGACCGGAGAGACCCAGTACTTC.

Ten or more counts support this clonotype. The chain has TRBV29-1 and TRBJ2-7; D is uncertain. This CDR3 spans 12 amino acids. V gave up 1 base and J gave up 2 bases, with 6 bases separating them. Germline CDR1 reads SQVTM; CDR2 reads ANQGSEA. CDR3 in DNA: TGCAGCGTTGAAGGGCAGACCTACGAGCAGTACTTC. Translating it yields CSVEGQTYEQYF.

This clonotype was seen a handful of times. The rearrangement joins TRBV3-1 to TRBJ2-7, with D tentatively TRBD1 or TRBD2 (6 bases each). Trimming removed 0 bases from V and 6 bases from J, with 15 bases in between. Germline V gene data show CDR1 as LGHDT and CDR2 as YNNKEL (reference sequence). This CDR3 comprises 15 residues. In DNA, the CDR3 is TGTGCCAGCAGCCAAGATATGGGGGGCCTCCTCGAGCAGTACTTC. This codes for CASSQDMGGLLEQYF.

This clonotype was seen repeatedly, ten times or more. The chain couples TRBV4-3 to TRBJ2-1; D is undetermined. Germline loops: CDR1 LGHNA, CDR2 YSLEER. The V end was cut by 0 bases, the J end by 4 bases, with 10 bases between. This CDR3 is 15 amino acids long. DNA of the CDR3: TGCGCCAGCAGCCAAGATTGGGCCTCATACAATGAGCAGTTCTTC. Protein: CASSQDWASYNEQFF.

The chain carries TRBV10-3 and TRBJ2-7; D remains unclear. CDR1 ENHRY and CDR2 SYGVKD come from the germline V gene. V dropped 3 bases and J dropped 0 bases, with 9 bases sitting between them. The CDR3 totals 14 residues. Written as DNA, the CDR3 is TGTGCCATCAGTGACTTCGGCAGCTCCTACGAGCAGTACTTC. Protein product: CAISDFGSSYEQYF.

This clonotype occurred many times. The chain uses TRBV20-1 and TRBJ2-1, with TRBD2 matching over 13 bases. The CDR3 is made up of 16 amino acids. V was clipped by 2 bases and J by 5 bases; unmatched bases: 6. Germline assignment: CDR1 DFQATT and CDR2 SNEGSKA (reference sequence). The CDR3, as DNA: TGCAGTGCTAGATCCGGGACTAGCGGGGTAAACAATGAGCAGTTCTTC. This encodes CSARSGTSGVNNEQFF.

This clonotype has at least ten counts. The J gene is TRBJ2-7, the V gene TRBV6-2 or TRBV6-3, with a possible D match to TRBD1 (6 bases). The V and J ends lost 6 bases and 3 bases respectively, with 9 bases between them. Per the germline V gene, CDR1 is MNHEY and CDR2 is SVGEGT. The CDR3 totals 12 residues. The DNA for the CDR3 is TGTGCCAGCAGCAACAGGGACTACGAGCAGTACTTC. Residues: CASSNRDYEQYF.